These 25 T cell receptor beta chains share one sample of origin, sequenced in a study of OX40 agonist ivuxolimab in advanced cancers. The repertoire was sequenced with immunoSEQ multiplex PCR; TCRdb's copy has only in-frame clones and lacks some. The table shows 70,000 to 85,000 clones, with 86% occurring only once. The sequencing used CD4+ or CD8+ T cells sorted from blood, collected in a trial of the OX40 agonist ivuxolimab. These receptors came from an adult with an advanced solid tumor such as melanoma, head and neck, liver or kidney cancer.

Notes on this clone: The conserved phenylalanine or tryptophan is not found at the CDR3 terminus, so this likely reflects a read error. This chain uses TRBV14 with TRBJ1-6; D gene ambiguous. V was pared by 2 bases and J by 8 bases, with 10 bases between. This CDR3 region has 14 residues. Germline loops: CDR1 SGHDN, CDR2 FVKESK. CDR3 amino acids: CASSQRGIDSPLHL. In DNA form, the CDR3 reads TGTGCCAGCAGCCAACGTGGAATTGATTCACCCCTCCACCTT.

The J gene is TRBJ1-3, the V gene TRBV6-1, with 10 bases fitting TRBD1. V shed 3 bases, J shed 4 bases, and the junction held 6 bases outside the gene matches. Germline V CDR1 and CDR2: MNHNS, SASEGT. This CDR3 contains 16 residues. The CDR3 sequence is CASSDRGQGSGNTIYF. The CDR3 DNA sequence: TGTGCCAGCAGTGACCGGGGACAGGGGAGCGGAAACACCATATATTTT.

The J gene is TRBJ1-4, the V gene TRBV2; D unclear. The CDR3 covers 13 residues. CDR1 is SNHLY and CDR2 is FYNNEI in the germline V gene. V was shortened by 8 bases and J by 7 bases, with 14 bases between the two germline ends. DNA of the CDR3: TGTGCCAGCTGTATTGAGGTTCGTGAAAAACTGTTTTTT. Encoded protein: CASCIEVREKLFF.

The chain links TRBV2 to TRBJ2-5, with TRBD2 matching over 13 bases. This CDR3 is built from 15 residues. V shed 5 bases, J shed 5 bases, and the junction held 5 bases outside the gene matches. Germline V gene lookup returns CDR1 SNHLY and CDR2 FYNNEI. CDR3: CASSLALAGGETQYF. CDR3 DNA sequence: TGTGCCAGCAGTTTGGCACTAGCGGGGGGGGAGACCCAGTACTTC.

The chain couples TRBV9 to TRBJ1-2, with D tentatively TRBD1 (5 bases). This CDR3 has 15 amino acids. Trimming shortened V by 0 bases and J by 8 bases, and 17 bases separated the two germline ends. Germline CDR1 SGDLS, CDR2 YYNGEE. Here the CDR3 DNA reads TGTGCCAGCAGCGTAGGTTTCCAGTCTGGGGACGGCTACACCTTC. This gives the protein CASSVGFQSGDGYTF.

The V and J genes are TRBV11-2 and TRBJ2-1; 9 positions agree with TRBD2. V lost 0 bases to trimming and J lost 6 bases; unmatched junction nucleotides: 0. The CDR3 contains 14 residues. CDR1 is SGHAT, CDR2 FQNNGV, per germline. The CDR3 coding sequence is TGTGCCAGCAGCTTAGAAGCGGGAGGCAATGAGCAGTTCTTC. Translated, it gives CASSLEAGGNEQFF.

V and J are TRBV7-3 and TRBJ1-5; no clear D. Germline assignment: CDR1 SGHTA and CDR2 FQGTGA. Trimming stripped 1 base from V and 6 bases from J, with 7 bases between. This CDR3 region has 13 residues. DNA of the CDR3: TGTGCCAGCAGCTTAAGCGATGGTCAGCCCCAGCATTTT. Protein product: CASSLSDGQPQHF.

This clone was seen a few times. The chain uses TRBV19 and TRBJ1-6; possibly TRBD1 for D (6 bases). Trimming left V 3 bases short and J 7 bases short, with 13 bases between. CDR1 is LNHDA and CDR2 is SQIVND in the germline V gene (reference sequence). The CDR3 runs 15 residues. This CDR3 is CASSIGNRDNSPLHF. CDR3 DNA sequence: TGTGCCAGTAGTATCGGGAACAGGGACAATTCACCCCTCCACTTT.

The CDR3 loop is CASSLTIVYGYTF. The DNA of the CDR3 is TGTGCCAGCAGTCTGACAATAGTCTATGGCTACACCTTC. The V gene is TRBV6-5, the J gene TRBJ1-2, with D unclear. V lost 5 bases and J lost 4, with 11 bases in between. Germline CDR1 reads MNHEY; CDR2 reads SVGAGI. The CDR3 is made up of 13 amino acids.

This clone was counted a single time. This rearrangement joins TRBV29-1 to TRBJ2-6; 7 nucleotides agree with TRBD1. The CDR3 has 13 residues. Trimming took 4 bases from V and 8 from J; bases not matched to a gene: 5. CDR1 and CDR2 from the germline V gene are SQVTM and ANQGSEA. CDR3 protein: CSVVSTGSNVLTF. Written as DNA, the CDR3 is TGCAGCGTTGTCTCGACAGGGTCCAACGTCCTGACTTTC.

The chain combines TRBV5-1 with TRBJ2-7, with D perhaps matching TRBD2 (7 bases). V gave up 4 bases and J gave up 0 bases, with 14 bases separating them. Germline values: CDR1 SGHRS, CDR2 YFSETQ. The CDR3 sequence is 15 residues long. The CDR3 coding sequence is TGCGCCAGCAGCGCGGGGGCAGCCAACTCCTACGAGCAGTACTTC. Translation: CASSAGAANSYEQYF.

J is TRBJ1-1 and V is TRBV7-2; 11 bases are a match to TRBD1. CDR1 is SGHTA, CDR2 FQGNSA, per germline. CDR3 length equals 14 residues. V trimming: 5 bases; J trimming: 7 bases; junction bases outside the gene matches: 6. The CDR3 nucleotides read TGTGCCAGCAGCCCGGGACAGGGGGACGGTGAAGCTTTCTTT. Its protein is CASSPGQGDGEAFF. Full variable domain (missing parts from reference TRBV7-2 and TRBJ1-1): GAGVSQSPSNKVTEKGKDVELRCDPISGHTALYWYRQSLGQGLEFLIYFQGNSAPDKSGLPSDRFSAERTGGSVSTLTIQRTQQEDSAVYLCASSPGQGDGEAFFGQGTRLTVV.

The chain employs TRBV30 and TRBJ1-5; unclear D gene. With 0 bases removed from V and 2 bases from J, the gap between germline ends came to 11 bases. Germline CDR1 is GTSNPN and CDR2 is SVGIG (reference sequence). CDR3 length equals 15 residues. The chain's CDR3 is CAWSVGVGGNQPQHF. The CDR3 DNA is TGTGCCTGGAGTGTCGGAGTGGGAGGCAATCAGCCCCAGCATTTT.

V is TRBV5-1 and J is TRBJ2-5, with 12 bases aligning to TRBD2. The ends lost 2 bases at V and 2 bases at J; junction bases unmatched: 1. The CDR3 has 15 amino acids. The germline V gene has CDR1 SGHRS and CDR2 YFSETQ. This chain's CDR3 is CASSLLAGGQETQYF. The CDR3 DNA reads TGCGCCAGCAGCTTACTAGCGGGGGGACAAGAGACCCAGTACTTC.

The chain recombines TRBV12-2 with TRBJ2-7; TRBD1 is taken as the D call from the table, unchecked against the DNA. TRBV12-2 is an annotated pseudogene. CDR3 length: 19 amino acids. This CDR3 reads CASRRDTGGRLQYSYEQYF. DNA of the CDR3: TGTGCAAGTCGCCGAGACACAGGGGGCCGACTCCAATACTCCTACGAGCAGTACTTC.

The chain carries TRBV6-4 and TRBJ1-3; D unresolved. CDR1 and CDR2 from the germline V gene are MRHNA and SNTAGT. This CDR3 is 16 amino acids long. The ends were cut back, 7 bases at V and 2 bases at J, with 18 bases in the middle. The CDR3: CASTCPPGSTGNTIYF. The CDR3 coding sequence is TGTGCCAGCACCTGCCCCCCGGGAAGTACTGGAAACACCATATATTTT.

The gene calls are TRBV5-1 and TRBJ2-3; 7 nucleotides line up with TRBD2. CDR3 length: 16 residues. The trim removed 3 bases at V and 1 base at J, leaving 8 bases unmatched. The germline V gene encodes CDR1 SGHRS and CDR2 YFSETQ. Here the CDR3 DNA reads TGCGCCAGCAGCTCCCGAGGACTAGGCCGCACAGATACGCAGTATTTT. This codes for CASSSRGLGRTDTQYF.

This clone came up once. V and J are TRBV6-5 and TRBJ2-7; 13 bases fit TRBD2. The CDR3 consists of 16 residues. The V and J ends lost 0 bases and 3 bases, in that order; junction bases with no gene match: 2. Germline V CDR1 and CDR2: MNHEY, SVGAGI. As DNA, the CDR3 is TGTGCCAGCAGTTACTCGACTAGCGGGGGGATCTACGAGCAGTACTTC. Amino acid sequence: CASSYSTSGGIYEQYF.

The chain has TRBV2 and TRBJ1-4; maybe TRBD1 (6 bases). The ends were cut back, 5 bases at V and 8 bases at J, with 18 bases in the middle. CDR1 and CDR2 from the germline V gene are SNHLY and FYNNEI. The CDR3 has 15 amino acids. This CDR3 reads CASSPQRGGREKLFF. The CDR3 DNA sequence: TGTGCCAGCAGTCCTCAGAGGGGGGGAAGGGAAAAACTGTTTTTT. Full variable domain (rest looked up from reference TRBV2 and TRBJ1-4): EPEVTQTPSHQVTQMGQEVILRCVPISNHLYFYWYRQILGQKVEFLVSFYNNEISEKSEIFDDQFSVERPDGSNFTLKIRSTKLEDSAMYFCASSPQRGGREKLFFGSGTQLSVL.

The chain is built from TRBV19 and TRBJ2-5; the D gene is possibly TRBD1 (5 bases). In germline, CDR1 is LNHDA, CDR2 SQIVND (reference sequence). CDR3 size: 16 residues. V lost 5 bases, J lost 2 bases, and 18 bases lay in between. CDR3 bases: TGTGCCAGTAGTCCGACAGCCGTGTCTGTTCAAGAGACCCAGTACTTC. It yields the protein CASSPTAVSVQETQYF.

This clone was observed once. This chain uses TRBV6-5 with TRBJ2-5; 8 bases fit TRBD1. Trimming removed 6 bases from V and 3 bases from J; junction bases left unmatched: 6. CDR1 is MNHEY, CDR2 SVGAGI, per germline. This CDR3 is built from 14 residues. CDR3 DNA sequence: TGTGCCAGCAGATACAGGGGGTGGAAAGAGACCCAGTACTTC. Its protein is CASRYRGWKETQYF.

The V gene is TRBV7-2, the J gene TRBJ2-3, with 11 bases matching TRBD2. CDR3 length equals 16 residues. J was trimmed by 4 bases and V by 6 bases; bases with no gene match: 9. In germline, CDR1 is SGHTA, CDR2 FQGNSA. The DNA of the CDR3 is TGTGCCAGCAGGGCTTTAGGTAGCGGGAGGGCAGATACGCAGTATTTT. Translation gives CASRALGSGRADTQYF. The full variable domain, with the rest looked up from reference TRBV7-2 and TRBJ2-3, is GAGVSQSPSNKVTEKGKDVELRCDPISGHTALYWYRQSLGQGLEFLIYFQGNSAPDKSGLPSDRFSAERTGGSVSTLTIQRTQQEDSAVYLCASRALGSGRADTQYFGPGTRLTVL.

The chain is built from TRBV7-6 and TRBJ1-5, with no clear D. Between the trimmed V and J ends, which lost 5 bases and 0 bases, there was a span of 20 bases. CDR1 is SGHVS and CDR2 is FNYEAQ in the germline V gene. The CDR3 covers 18 residues. CDR3 in DNA: TGTGCCAGCAGCCAGAACGCCCCTCAGAAATATAGCAATCAGCCCCAGCATTTT. It translates to CASSQNAPQKYSNQPQHF.

V gene TRBV5-1 combines with J gene TRBJ1-1, with 8 bases fitting TRBD1. The ends lost 0 bases at V and 7 bases at J; junction bases unmatched: 5. The CDR3 covers 14 residues. CDR1 and CDR2 (germline): SGHRS, YFSETQ. DNA of the CDR3: TGCGCCAGCAGCTTGGGGACAGGGCCATATGAAGCTTTCTTT. Amino acid sequence: CASSLGTGPYEAFF.

The chain is built from TRBV27 and TRBJ2-1; D call uncertain. The CDR3 sequence is 11 residues long. V was pared by 8 bases and J by 4 bases, with 6 bases between. Germline-derived CDR1 and CDR2 are MNHEY and SMNVEV (reference sequence). The CDR3: CASRIYNEQFF. The CDR3 nucleotides are TGTGCCAGCCGCATATACAATGAGCAGTTCTTC.